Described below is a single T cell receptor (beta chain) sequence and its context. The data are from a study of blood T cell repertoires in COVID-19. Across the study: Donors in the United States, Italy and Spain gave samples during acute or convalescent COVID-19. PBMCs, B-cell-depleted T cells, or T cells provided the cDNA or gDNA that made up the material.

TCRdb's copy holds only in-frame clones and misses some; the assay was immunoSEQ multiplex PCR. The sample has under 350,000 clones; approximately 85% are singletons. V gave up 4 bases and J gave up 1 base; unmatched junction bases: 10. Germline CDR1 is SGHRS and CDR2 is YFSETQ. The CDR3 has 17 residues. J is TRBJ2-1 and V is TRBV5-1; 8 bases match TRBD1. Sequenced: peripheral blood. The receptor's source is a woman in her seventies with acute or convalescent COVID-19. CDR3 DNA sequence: TGCGCCAGCAGCCCTTCCCCCACAGGGGGGTCCTACAATGAGCAGTTCTTC. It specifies CASSPSPTGGSYNEQFF.